This T cell receptor beta chain was sequenced during a study of cytomegalovirus exposure and HLA in healthy donors. Germline loops: CDR1 LNHDA, CDR2 SQIVND (reference sequence). V shed 6 bases, J shed 4 bases, and the junction held 4 bases outside the gene matches. CDR3 length: 13 residues. The protocol was immunoSEQ multiplex PCR, while the TCRdb copy is restricted to in-frame clones and leaves out a portion. The table shows 190,000 or so clones, with about four fifths occurring only once. Sequencing was carried out using PBMCs. The rearrangement uses TRBV19 and TRBJ1-2; 8 bases align to TRBD1. The TCR sequence derives from a woman in her late teens or twenties in good health and CMV-seropositive. As DNA, the CDR3 is TGTGCCAGTAGATTCGACAGGGGCTATGGCTACACCTTC. It yields the protein CASRFDRGYGYTF.